This T cell receptor beta chain was retrieved from a study of blood T cell repertoires in COVID-19. Turning to the study itself: Sample material is recorded as cDNA or gDNA derived from T cells, B-cell-depleted T cells, or PBMCs.

Per the original data handling: Amplification of reference gene primers was used by the study to estimate nucleated cell counts. Clones were read by immunoSEQ multiplex PCR, and TCRdb kept only the in-frame ones, dropping some. That table supplies the V and J calls and clone size; D and trimming were determined from the DNA. The profile covers about 230,000 clones, with 85% to 90% appearing a single time and around 10% taken by the ten largest. V shed 4 bases and J shed 3 bases, with 20 bases lying between them. The CDR3 contains 17 residues. Germline V lookup: CDR1 LNHNV, CDR2 YYDKDF (reference sequence). This clone has more than one count but fewer than ten.

This receptor was identified in a man aged 50-59 years with COVID-19, enrolled during active disease. Sequencing used peripheral blood. This chain uses TRBV15 with TRBJ2-3, with D maybe TRBD2 (7 bases). This chain's CDR3 is CATSTPRGGLKTDTQYF. The CDR3 nucleotides are TGTGCCACCAGCACCCCTCGCGGGGGCCTTAAAACAGATACGCAGTATTTT.